These T cell receptor beta chains were read from a single sample in a study of T cells in tumors after PD-1 blockade. The repertoire was sequenced with immunoSEQ multiplex PCR; TCRdb's copy has only in-frame clones and lacks some. The repertoire includes roughly 50,000 clones, just under 80% of them detected once, and 15% to 20% sits in the top ten. Sequenced material: PBMCs, taken before anti-PD-1 treatment. All receptors derive from a human donor with basal cell carcinoma. Each CDR3 is given with its conserved first and last residue. The D gene is left open where the match is weak. Clone size is not always given. Where it is, it says once, few, many or a class for expanded clones.

DNA,CDR3,size,V,D,J
TGTGCCAGCAGGATGTGGGATTTCGCCACCGGGGAGCTGTTTTTT,CASRMWDFATGELFF,.,TRBV6-5,.,TRBJ2-2
TGTGCCAGCAGTCCTAGCCTCTTTAATGAGCAGTTCTTC,CASSPSLFNEQFF,.,TRBV28,.,TRBJ2-1
TGTGCCATCAGCCAGGGACGAGAAGGCTACACCTTC,CAISQGREGYTF,.,TRBV10-3,.,TRBJ1-2
TGTGCCAGTAGTCTAGCAAGCGAGACAGATACGCAGTATTTT,CASSLASETDTQYF,.,TRBV19,.,TRBJ2-3
TGTGCCAGCTCACCCACAGTGACCACAGATACGCAGTATTTT,CASSPTVTTDTQYF,.,TRBV18,.,TRBJ2-3
TGTGCCACCAGCGCCTCGAGGGGGAACACTGAAGCTTTCTTT,CATSASRGNTEAFF,.,TRBV15,.,TRBJ1-1
TGTGCCAGCAGCCAAGGGGTTTACAGGGGGGTCAAAAACATTCAGTACTTC,CASSQGVYRGVKNIQYF,few,TRBV3-1/TRBV3-2,TRBD1,TRBJ2-4
TGTGCGAGCGGGCAGGGTCAAGAGACCCAGTACTTC,CASGQGQETQYF,.,TRBV7-9,.,TRBJ2-5
TGTGCCAGCTCACAGGGGTCCCTCTACGAGCAGTACTTC,CASSQGSLYEQYF,once,TRBV18,.,TRBJ2-7
TGTGCCAGCAGGGTGACAGCGAACACTGAAGCTTTCTTT,CASRVTANTEAFF,.,TRBV6-5,.,TRBJ1-1
TGTGCCTGGAGTCCCCTAGCGGGAGGGGAGCAGTACTTC,CAWSPLAGGEQYF,.,TRBV30,TRBD2,TRBJ2-7
TGCGCCAGCAGTGGAACTATCGGGCAAGCAGATACGCAGTATTTT,CASSGTIGQADTQYF,.,TRBV5-1,.,TRBJ2-3
TGTGCCAGCAGCTTGGAGCGGGGGTCGAACACCGGGGAGCTGTTTTTT,CASSLERGSNTGELFF,.,TRBV5-5,TRBD2,TRBJ2-2
TGTGCCAGCAGCTTCCAAACTAGCGGGAACGAGCAGTACTTC,CASSFQTSGNEQYF,.,TRBV5-6,TRBD2,TRBJ2-7
TGTGCCAGCAGTCGAGGGACAGGACACTATGGCTACACCTTC,CASSRGTGHYGYTF,.,TRBV28,TRBD1,TRBJ1-2
TGTGCCAGTAGTCTCAACCCAGGGGGCGCAGGAAACACCATATATTTT,CASSLNPGGAGNTIYF,.,TRBV19,TRBD1,TRBJ1-3
TGTGCCAGCAGTGAAGCGGCCTACGAGCAGTACTTC,CASSEAAYEQYF,.,TRBV2,.,TRBJ2-7
TGTGCCAGCTCACCACTGAGGACCGGGGAGCTGTTTTTT,CASSPLRTGELFF,.,TRBV18,.,TRBJ2-2
TGTGCCAGCACCCTCGGCCAGGGACGGATTGAAGCTTTCTTT,CASTLGQGRIEAFF,.,TRBV28,.,TRBJ1-1
TGTGCCAGCAGTGAAAAGGAGGGGGCGAACACCGGGGAGCTGTTTTTT,CASSEKEGANTGELFF,.,TRBV2,.,TRBJ2-2
TGTGCCAGCAAGGGCAGTCCCACCGGGGAGCTGTTTTTT,CASKGSPTGELFF,.,TRBV2,.,TRBJ2-2
TGTGCCAGCAGCGTAGAGGTGGGAGGCACCTACGAGCAGTACTTC,CASSVEVGGTYEQYF,.,TRBV9,.,TRBJ2-7
TGTGCCACCAGCAGAGATCCAAGGGGACGAATAGAGCCCCAGCATTTT,CATSRDPRGRIEPQHF,.,TRBV15,.,TRBJ1-5
TGCGCCAGCAGCCAAGATAGGAAGGCGGGGACCTATGGCTACACCTTC,CASSQDRKAGTYGYTF,.,TRBV4-1,.,TRBJ1-2
TGTGCCAGCCGGTCGGCGGGGGGGCCTAGTTTTCGCACAGATACGCAGTATTTT,CASRSAGGPSFRTDTQYF,once,TRBV13,TRBD2,TRBJ2-3
TGTGCCAGCAGAGCCTGGACTGAAACCTATGGCTACACCTTC,CASRAWTETYGYTF,.,TRBV7-9,.,TRBJ1-2
TGTGCCAGCAGTTACGTGGGAGGGGTGGAGACCCAGTACTTC,CASSYVGGVETQYF,.,TRBV6-5,TRBD2,TRBJ2-5
TGCAGCGTTGGAAAACACCTTTCTGATGGCTACACCTTC,CSVGKHLSDGYTF,.,TRBV29-1,.,TRBJ1-2
TGTGCCAGCAGTCAGACGGCTGGGAATGAAAAACTGTTTTTT,CASSQTAGNEKLFF,.,TRBV6-6,.,TRBJ1-4
TGTGCCAGCAGTTACTCGCTCGGGGGAGGTGGCTACACCTTC,CASSYSLGGGGYTF,.,TRBV6-6,.,TRBJ1-2
TGTGCCAGCAGCTCCTACTCCTACGAGCAGTACTTC,CASSSYSYEQYF,few,TRBV7-9,.,TRBJ2-7
TGTGCCAGCTCACCGCTACAGGGCTCGCGGACCGGGGAGCTGTTTTTT,CASSPLQGSRTGELFF,.,TRBV18,.,TRBJ2-2